This TCR beta chain was sequenced in a study of T cell responses to AZD1222 COVID-19 vaccine. Points from the study as a whole: Nearly half of the spike-specific TCRs reportedly recognize variant regions that carry no mutations. Spike-specific TCRs gained breadth and depth after people received two AZD1222 doses. The peak T cell response came first, and repertoires were sampled only after it. Among AZD1222 vaccinees, only five to seven were seropositive at baseline.

The data were produced by immunoSEQ multiplex PCR, yet TCRdb's version contains in-frame clones alone and is incomplete. The sample yields 130,000 or so clones, about 93% seen once. Notes on this clone: The antigen remains undetermined.

There are 13 residues in the CDR3. The ends were cut back, 6 bases at V and 2 bases at J, with 10 bases in the middle. The germline V gene encodes CDR1 LNHDA and CDR2 SQIVND (reference sequence). The V gene is TRBV19, the J gene TRBJ1-2; D uncertain. The source material was peripheral blood, sampled on day 0 of AZD1222 vaccination. This TCR was recovered from an adult in good health. The CDR3 loop reads CASRPQNNYGYTF. The DNA for the CDR3 is TGTGCCAGTAGGCCCCAAAACAACTATGGCTACACCTTC.